This TCR beta chain was retrieved from a study of human T cells and chemical hapten exposure. Study-wide background: Throughout the approximately 25-week study, diphenylcyclopropenone was applied weekly to the patients' scalps.

This sample's time point: patch test 3, about 24 weeks after DPC sensitization. The treatment here: therapeutic diphenylcyclopropenone sensitization with weekly scalp DPC. Whole blood that had not been fractionated was the source of extracted total RNA. TCRdb re-analysed the RACE reads in MiXCR, keeping a single row per CDR3 protein. Of 150,000 to 200,000 distinct CDR3 sequences listed, roughly 26% are singletons. This CDR3 has 13 amino acids. Germline V lookup: CDR1 MDHEN, CDR2 SYDVKM. Between the trimmed V and J ends, which lost 2 bases and 4 bases, there was a span of 8 bases. This sequence was found in a woman aged 18-30 years with alopecia areata. Some clones in this sample may be carry-over from other donors' samples. Sequenced material: whole blood, taken in connection with sensitization to the hapten diphenylcyclopropenone (DPC). The chain joins TRBV28 to TRBJ1-2, with D hard to call. In DNA form, the CDR3 reads TGTGCCAGCAGTTTACGGGGAACCTATGGCTACACCTTC. Its protein product is CASSLRGTYGYTF.